This T cell receptor (beta chain) originates from a study of beta chain features in type 1 diabetes. General study findings and limits: Type 1 diabetes patients had moderately but significantly shorter TCRB CDR3s in all four CD4+ subsets.

As concerns this clone: Its antigen is not identified.

Sequenced material consisted of expressed TCRB transcripts (all of the isolated RNA was reverse transcribed). Libraries were prepared by immunoSEQ multiplex PCR; TCRdb keeps only in-frame clonotypes and omits some of them. This sample has about 25,000 clones; about 70% occur once, and the top ten carry roughly 1.1%. The V gene's germline CDR1 is LNHDA and CDR2 SQIVND (reference sequence). This CDR3 has 14 amino acids. Trimming took 3 bases from V and 5 from J; bases not matched to a gene: 6. The sample consisted of stem cell memory CD4+ T cells from blood. This chain links TRBV19 with TRBJ2-7, with TRBD1 matching over 8 bases. The origin of this receptor is a woman in her thirties or forties with type 1 diabetes. The CDR3 loop is CASSIRTGFHEQYF. In nucleotides, the CDR3 is TGTGCCAGTAGTATTCGGACAGGGTTCCACGAGCAGTACTTC.